Listed here are 11 T cell receptor beta chains from one sample, sequenced in a study of technical replicates of blood from a few donors (dated by TCRdb to about 2017). The protocol used for the library was the immunoSEQ multiplex PCR assay. Entries here come from immuneACCESS through TCRdb and include only in-frame sequences with V and J called. Some clones fail to appear in such tables; in the studies checked, an unresolved V gene covers under half of the shortfall, and the cause of the remainder is unknown. Counted in this sample were some 70,000 clones; 95% to 97% of them appeared once. The ten top clones hold 0.25% to 0.35% of the sample. Sequenced sample: T cells isolated from PBMCs. These receptors were obtained from a human donor in good health.

The chain couples TRBV4-1 to TRBJ2-2; a weak D match, TRBD1 (5 bases). Trimming left V 4 bases short and J 4 bases short, with 13 bases between. The CDR3 has 15 residues. The germline CDR1 and CDR2 sequences are MGHRA and YSYEKL. DNA of the CDR3: TGCGCCAGCAGCCTAGGGGATTTAGTCACCGGGGAGCTGTTTTTT. This sequence encodes CASSLGDLVTGELFF.

V is TRBV5-1 and J is TRBJ2-7; D is perhaps TRBD2 (5 bases). Germline V gene lookup returns CDR1 SGHRS and CDR2 YFSETQ. V lost 4 bases and J 0 bases, leaving 11 bases between the germline ends. This CDR3 has 14 residues. The CDR3 bases are TGCGCCAGCAGCGCCGGACTGAGCTCCTACGAGCAGTACTTC. Its protein product is CASSAGLSSYEQYF.

This CDR3 reads CASSSSGNQGNQPQHF. CDR3 sequence (DNA): TGTGCCAGCAGCTCGTCAGGGAATCAGGGCAATCAGCCCCAGCATTTT. The genes are TRBV11-2 and TRBJ1-5; D possibly corresponds to TRBD1 (5 bases). This CDR3 region has 16 residues. Trimming cost V 4 bases and J 2 bases, with 15 bases left between them. Germline V lookup: CDR1 SGHAT, CDR2 FQNNGV.

The chain employs TRBV6-6 and TRBJ1-2; weak D call: TRBD1 (5 bases). Germline values: CDR1 MNHNY, CDR2 SVGAGI (reference sequence). The germline V and J ends were trimmed by 6 bases and 3 bases, with 11 bases remaining between them. The CDR3 is 13 residues long. The CDR3 DNA is TGTGCCAGCAGCAAAGGAGGGGACTATGGCTACACCTTC. Translation gives CASSKGGDYGYTF.

The chain carries TRBV10-3 and TRBJ1-5; D is uncertain. This CDR3 contains 15 residues. The ends were cut back, 0 bases at V and 4 bases at J, with 10 bases in the middle. The V gene's germline CDR1 is ENHRY and CDR2 SYGVKD. In DNA, the CDR3 is TGTGCCATCAGTGAGTCTCTACGGAGTAATCAGCCCCAGCATTTT. Translated: CAISESLRSNQPQHF.

The V call is TRBV6-1, the J call TRBJ1-5, with D perhaps TRBD1 (5 bases). Looked up from germline, CDR1 is MNHNS and CDR2 is SASEGT. The CDR3 runs 13 residues. V shed 4 bases and J shed 2 bases, with 6 bases lying between them. CDR3 nucleotides: TGTGCCAGCAGTGTACAGGGCAATCAGCCCCAGCATTTT. The encoded protein is CASSVQGNQPQHF.

This clone appeared once. This chain links TRBV12-5 with TRBJ2-7; no clear D. Germline V gene sequence: CDR1 LGHNT, CDR2 FRNRAP. The CDR3 is made up of 13 amino acids. V was cut by 0 bases and J by 5 bases, with 8 bases left in between. This chain's CDR3 is CASGLVGTDEQYF. The DNA of the CDR3 is TGTGCTAGTGGTTTGGTCGGTACCGACGAGCAGTACTTC.

The chain couples TRBV6-1 to TRBJ2-7, with 7 bases lining up with TRBD2. Per germline, CDR1 MNHNS and CDR2 SASEGT. Trimming at V came to 6 bases and at J to 2 bases, leaving 7 bases not matched to a gene. The CDR3 sequence is 14 residues long. CDR3 sequence (DNA): TGTGCCAGCAGCCAACTAGCGCAAACCTACGAGCAGTACTTC. The encoded protein is CASSQLAQTYEQYF.

The chain carries TRBV6-1 and TRBJ2-2; TRBD1 is a possible D gene (6 bases). Germline assignment: CDR1 MNHNS and CDR2 SASEGT. The CDR3 sequence is 15 residues long. Trimming took off 7 bases at V and 4 bases at J, with 16 bases between the two ends. CDR3 DNA: TGTGCCAGCACACGGACAGCGCCCTTCACCGGGGAGCTGTTTTTT. Its protein product is CASTRTAPFTGELFF.

This clone occurred once. The chain recombines TRBV6-6 with TRBJ1-2; D not certain. Trimming stripped 6 bases from V and 8 bases from J, with 19 bases between. CDR3 length equals 14 residues. CDR1 is MNHNY, CDR2 SVGAGI, per germline (reference sequence). The CDR3 here is CASSIGLLKDGYTF. Written as DNA, the CDR3 is TGTGCCAGCAGCATCGGACTGCTGAAAGACGGCTACACCTTC.

This chain joins TRBV11-3 and TRBJ2-7; D may be TRBD2 (6 bases). Per germline, CDR1 SGHNT and CDR2 YENEEA. CDR3 length: 14 residues. Trimming left V 4 bases short and J 5 bases short, with 15 bases between. This CDR3 reads CASSYLGSGNEQYF. The CDR3 DNA reads as TGTGCCAGCAGCTATCTCGGGAGTGGTAACGAGCAGTACTTC. Full variable domain (rest looked up from reference TRBV11-3 and TRBJ2-7): EAGVVQSPRYKIIEKKQPVAFWCNPISGHNTLYWYLQNLGQGPELLIRYENEEAVDDSQLPKDRFSAERLKGVDSTLKIQPAELGDSAVYLCASSYLGSGNEQYFGPGTRLTVT.